This TCR beta chain was identified in a study of T cell therapy after organ transplantation. Study-wide context: Expansion used a peptide pool of 30 HLA class I and II CMV epitopes. General observations from the study: Post-therapy CD8 clonality change correlated inversely with pretherapy clonality. Confounding by concurrent antirejection or antiviral medications was not assessed. Endogenous clonotypes not in therapy products appeared after therapy alongside transferred ones.

The data were produced by immunoSEQ multiplex PCR, yet TCRdb's version contains in-frame clones alone and is incomplete. This sample has just under 20,000 clones, with approximately 85% found just once. This clone was detected only once. The antigen remains unidentified. There are 16 residues in the CDR3. Germline CDR1 MNHEY, CDR2 SMNVEV (reference sequence). V was trimmed by 4 bases and J by 0 bases, leaving 13 bases between them. The time point: 4-8 weeks after completion of therapy. The specimen was CD8+ T cells from blood, collected after autologous CMV-specific T cell therapy. The source of this sequence is a human patient who had received a solid organ transplant and had CMV disease. Some of the T cells might come from the graft donor. The chain uses TRBV27 and TRBJ1-5; weak D call: TRBD1 (6 bases). CDR3 DNA: TGTGCCAGCAGTTCAGGAGGGGGTTATAGCAATCAGCCCCAGCATTTT. This encodes CASSSGGGYSNQPQHF.